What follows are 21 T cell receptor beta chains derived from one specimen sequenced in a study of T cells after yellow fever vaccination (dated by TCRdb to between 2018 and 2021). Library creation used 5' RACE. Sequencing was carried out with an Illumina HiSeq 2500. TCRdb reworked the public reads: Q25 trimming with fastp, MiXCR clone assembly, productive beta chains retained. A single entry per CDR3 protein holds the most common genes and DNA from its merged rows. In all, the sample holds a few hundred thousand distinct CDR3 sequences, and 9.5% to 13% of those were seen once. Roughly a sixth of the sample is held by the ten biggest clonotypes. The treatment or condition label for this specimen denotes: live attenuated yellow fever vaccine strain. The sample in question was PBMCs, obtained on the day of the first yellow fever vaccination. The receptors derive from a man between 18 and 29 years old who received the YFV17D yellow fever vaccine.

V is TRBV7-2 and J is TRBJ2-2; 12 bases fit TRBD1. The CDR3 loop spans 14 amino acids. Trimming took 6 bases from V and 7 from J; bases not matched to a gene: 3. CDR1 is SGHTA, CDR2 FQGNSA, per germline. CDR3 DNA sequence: TGTGCCAGCAGTCGGGACAGGGGGCGCGGGGAGCTGTTTTTT. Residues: CASSRDRGRGELFF.

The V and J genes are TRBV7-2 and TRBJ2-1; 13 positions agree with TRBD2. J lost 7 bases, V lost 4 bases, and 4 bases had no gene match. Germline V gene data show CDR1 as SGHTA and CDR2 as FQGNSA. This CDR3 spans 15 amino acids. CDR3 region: CASSWTSGGFNEQFF. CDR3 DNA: TGTGCCAGCAGCTGGACTAGCGGGGGATTTAATGAGCAGTTCTTC.

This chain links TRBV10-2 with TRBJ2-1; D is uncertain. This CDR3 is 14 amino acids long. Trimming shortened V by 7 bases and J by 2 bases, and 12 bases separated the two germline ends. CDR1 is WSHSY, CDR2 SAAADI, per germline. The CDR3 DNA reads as TGCGCCAGCAAGGTGTGGCCGCCCTACAATGAGCAGTTCTTC. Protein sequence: CASKVWPPYNEQFF.

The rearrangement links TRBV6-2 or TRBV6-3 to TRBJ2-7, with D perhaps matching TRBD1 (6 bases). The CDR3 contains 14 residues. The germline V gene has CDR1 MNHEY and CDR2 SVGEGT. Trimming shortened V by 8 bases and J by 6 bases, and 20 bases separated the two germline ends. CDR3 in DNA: TGTGCCAGCCGAGAGGCAGGGGCCATCGGCGAGCAGTACTTC. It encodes CASREAGAIGEQYF.

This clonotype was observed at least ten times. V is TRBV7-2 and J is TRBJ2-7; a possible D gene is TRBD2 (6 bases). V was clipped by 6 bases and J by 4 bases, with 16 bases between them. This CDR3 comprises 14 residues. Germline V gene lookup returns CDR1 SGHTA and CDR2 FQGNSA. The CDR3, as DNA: TGTGCCAGCAGTCGGTCCGGGGGATGGTACGAGCAGTACTTC. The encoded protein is CASSRSGGWYEQYF.

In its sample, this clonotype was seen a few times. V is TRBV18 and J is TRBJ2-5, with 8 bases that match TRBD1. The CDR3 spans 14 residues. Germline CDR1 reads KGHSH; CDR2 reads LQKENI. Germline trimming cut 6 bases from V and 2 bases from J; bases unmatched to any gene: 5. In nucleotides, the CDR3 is TGTGCCAGCTCGCCGACAGGGGATCAAGAGACCCAGTACTTC. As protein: CASSPTGDQETQYF.

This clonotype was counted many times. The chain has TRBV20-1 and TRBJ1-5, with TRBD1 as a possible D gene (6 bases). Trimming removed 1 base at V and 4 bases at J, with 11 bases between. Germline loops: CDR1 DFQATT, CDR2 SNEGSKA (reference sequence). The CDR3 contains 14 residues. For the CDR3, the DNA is TGCAGTGCTAGAGCCCTCCAGGGGAATCAGCCCCAGCATTTT. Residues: CSARALQGNQPQHF.

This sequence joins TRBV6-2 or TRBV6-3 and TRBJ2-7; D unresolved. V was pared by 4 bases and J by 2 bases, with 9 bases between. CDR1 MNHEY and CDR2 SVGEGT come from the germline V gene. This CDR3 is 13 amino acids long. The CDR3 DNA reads TGTGCCAGCAGTTCCTGGACCCCCTACGAGCAGTACTTC. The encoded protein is CASSSWTPYEQYF.

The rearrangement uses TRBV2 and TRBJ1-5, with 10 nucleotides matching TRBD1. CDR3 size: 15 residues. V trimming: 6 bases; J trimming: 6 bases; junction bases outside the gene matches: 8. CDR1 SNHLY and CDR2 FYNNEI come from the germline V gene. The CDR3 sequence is CASRATGGLGQPQHF. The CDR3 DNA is TGTGCCAGCAGGGCGACAGGGGGCCTCGGTCAGCCCCAGCATTTT.

CDR3 in DNA: TGTGCCAGCAGTGCCTACTCAACAGGGGGCCAGTCCTCTGGAAACACCATATATTTT. It is translated as CASSAYSTGGQSSGNTIYF. The rearrangement uses TRBV9 and TRBJ1-3; 9 bases are a match to TRBD1. V was clipped by 5 bases and J by 0 bases; unmatched bases: 15. This CDR3 is built from 19 residues. Germline V CDR1 and CDR2: SGDLS, YYNGEE.

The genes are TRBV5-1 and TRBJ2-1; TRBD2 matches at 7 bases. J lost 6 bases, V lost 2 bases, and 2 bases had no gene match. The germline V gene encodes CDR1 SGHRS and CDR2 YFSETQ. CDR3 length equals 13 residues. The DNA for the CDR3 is TGCGCCAGCAGCTTCCCGGGGGGCAATGAGCAGTTCTTC. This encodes CASSFPGGNEQFF.

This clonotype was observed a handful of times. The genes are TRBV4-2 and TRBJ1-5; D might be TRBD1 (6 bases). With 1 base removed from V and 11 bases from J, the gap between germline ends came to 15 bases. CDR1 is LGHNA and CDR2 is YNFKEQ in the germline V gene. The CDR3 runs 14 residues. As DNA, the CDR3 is TGTGCCAGCAGCCAAGGAGGTTTACACAGGGCCCAGCATTTT. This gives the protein CASSQGGLHRAQHF.

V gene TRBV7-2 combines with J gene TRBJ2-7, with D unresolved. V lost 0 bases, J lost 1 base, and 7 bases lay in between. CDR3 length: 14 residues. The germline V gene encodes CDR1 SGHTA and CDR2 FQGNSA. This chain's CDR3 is CASSLAFRSYEQYF. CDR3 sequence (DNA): TGTGCCAGCAGCTTAGCTTTCAGGTCCTACGAGCAGTACTTC. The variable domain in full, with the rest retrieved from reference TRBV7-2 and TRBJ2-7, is GAGVSQSPSNKVTEKGKDVELRCDPISGHTALYWYRQSLGQGLEFLIYFQGNSAPDKSGLPSDRFSAERTGGSVSTLTIQRTQQEDSAVYLCASSLAFRSYEQYFGPGTRLTVT.

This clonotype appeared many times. The DNA for the CDR3 is TGTGCCAGCAGCCCGGACACATCCTACGAGCAGTACTTC. Protein product: CASSPDTSYEQYF. The V gene is TRBV4-2, the J gene TRBJ2-7, with D possibly being TRBD1 (5 bases). Germline V CDR1 and CDR2: LGHNA, YNFKEQ. This CDR3 spans 13 amino acids. The ends were cut back, 4 bases at V and 1 base at J, with 8 bases in the middle.

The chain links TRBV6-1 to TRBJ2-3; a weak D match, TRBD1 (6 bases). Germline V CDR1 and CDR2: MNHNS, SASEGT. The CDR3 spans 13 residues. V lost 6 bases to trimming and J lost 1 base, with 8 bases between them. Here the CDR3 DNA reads TGTGCCAGCAGAGGACAGCGCACAGATACGCAGTATTTT. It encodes CASRGQRTDTQYF.

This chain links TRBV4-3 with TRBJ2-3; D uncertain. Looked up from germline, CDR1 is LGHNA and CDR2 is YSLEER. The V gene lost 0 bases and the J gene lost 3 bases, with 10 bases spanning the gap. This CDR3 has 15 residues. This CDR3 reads CASSQDYKMTDTQYF. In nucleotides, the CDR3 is TGCGCCAGCAGCCAAGATTATAAGATGACAGATACGCAGTATTTT.

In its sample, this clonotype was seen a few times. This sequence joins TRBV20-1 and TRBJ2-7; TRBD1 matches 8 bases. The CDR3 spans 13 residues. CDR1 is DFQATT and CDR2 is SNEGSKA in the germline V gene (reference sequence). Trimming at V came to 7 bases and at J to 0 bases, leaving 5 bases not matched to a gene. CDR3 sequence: CSVRTGSSYEQYV. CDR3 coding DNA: TGCAGTGTCAGGACAGGGAGCTCCTACGAGCAGTACGTC.

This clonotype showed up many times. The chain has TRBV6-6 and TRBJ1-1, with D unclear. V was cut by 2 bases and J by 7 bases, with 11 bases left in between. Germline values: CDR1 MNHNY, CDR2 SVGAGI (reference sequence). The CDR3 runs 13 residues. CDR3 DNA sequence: TGTGCCAGCAGTTACAAAGGATGGGATGAAGCTTTCTTT. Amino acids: CASSYKGWDEAFF.

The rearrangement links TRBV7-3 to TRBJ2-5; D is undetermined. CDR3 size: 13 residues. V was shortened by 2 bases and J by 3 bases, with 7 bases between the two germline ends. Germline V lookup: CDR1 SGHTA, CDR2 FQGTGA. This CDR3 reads CASSLGQEETQYF. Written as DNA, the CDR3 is TGTGCCAGCAGCTTAGGCCAGGAAGAGACCCAGTACTTC.

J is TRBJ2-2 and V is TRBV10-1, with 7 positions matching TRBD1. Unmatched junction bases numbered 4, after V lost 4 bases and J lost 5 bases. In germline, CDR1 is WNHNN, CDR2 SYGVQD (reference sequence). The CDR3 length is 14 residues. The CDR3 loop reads CASSVRQGTGELFF. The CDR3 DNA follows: TGCGCCAGCAGTGTGAGACAGGGAACCGGGGAGCTGTTTTTT.

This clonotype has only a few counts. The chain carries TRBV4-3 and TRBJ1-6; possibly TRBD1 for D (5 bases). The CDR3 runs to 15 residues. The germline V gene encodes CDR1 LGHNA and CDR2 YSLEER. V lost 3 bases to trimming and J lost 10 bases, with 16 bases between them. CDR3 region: CASSQDRGRGSPLHF. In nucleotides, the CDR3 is TGCGCCAGCAGCCAGGACCGGGGCCGGGGCTCACCCCTCCACTTT.